The present T cell receptor beta chain was sequenced within a study of blood T cell repertoires in COVID-19. Study-level background: PBMCs, B-cell-depleted T cells, or T cells provided the cDNA or gDNA that made up the material.

In the authors' workflow: Reference gene primer amplification gave estimated nucleated cell counts. Libraries were prepared by immunoSEQ multiplex PCR; TCRdb keeps only in-frame clonotypes and omits some of them. V, J and clone size reflect that table, while D and trimming were determined from the DNA. The data contain 200,000 to 250,000 clones, roughly 80% of them singletons. Germline CDR1 reads LNHNV; CDR2 reads YYDKDF (reference sequence). The CDR3 length is 16 residues. V was trimmed by 1 base and J by 4 bases, leaving 14 bases between them. V is TRBV15 and J is TRBJ1-5, with D possibly matching TRBD1 (6 bases). The receptor was derived from a woman aged 80 or over with COVID-19, enrolled during active disease. The specimen sequenced was peripheral blood. The CDR3 reads CATSRGDQGRNQPQHF. In DNA form, the CDR3 reads TGTGCCACCAGCAGAGGGGATCAGGGGCGTAATCAGCCCCAGCATTTT.